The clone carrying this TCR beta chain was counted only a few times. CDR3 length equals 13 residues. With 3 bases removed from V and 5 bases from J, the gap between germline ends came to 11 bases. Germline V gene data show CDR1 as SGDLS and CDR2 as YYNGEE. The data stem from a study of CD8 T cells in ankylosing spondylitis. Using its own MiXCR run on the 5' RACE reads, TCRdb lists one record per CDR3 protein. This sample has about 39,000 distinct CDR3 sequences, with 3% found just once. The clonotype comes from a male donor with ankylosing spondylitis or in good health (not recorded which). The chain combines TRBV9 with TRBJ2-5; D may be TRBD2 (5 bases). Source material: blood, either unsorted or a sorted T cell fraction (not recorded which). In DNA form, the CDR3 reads TGTGCCAGCAGCGCCGGGATCTTGGAGACCCAGTACTTC. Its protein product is CASSAGILETQYF.